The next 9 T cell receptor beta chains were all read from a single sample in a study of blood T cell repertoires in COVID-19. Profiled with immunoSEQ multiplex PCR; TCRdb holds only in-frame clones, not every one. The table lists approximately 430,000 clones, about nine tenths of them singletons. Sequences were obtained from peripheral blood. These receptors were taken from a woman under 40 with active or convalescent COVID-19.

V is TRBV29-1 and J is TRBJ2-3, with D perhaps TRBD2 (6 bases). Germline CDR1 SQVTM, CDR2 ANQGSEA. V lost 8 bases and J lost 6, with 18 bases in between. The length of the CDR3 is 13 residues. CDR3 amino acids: CSQAEGPTDTQYF. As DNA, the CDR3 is TGCAGCCAGGCGGAGGGGCCCACGGATACGCAGTATTTT.

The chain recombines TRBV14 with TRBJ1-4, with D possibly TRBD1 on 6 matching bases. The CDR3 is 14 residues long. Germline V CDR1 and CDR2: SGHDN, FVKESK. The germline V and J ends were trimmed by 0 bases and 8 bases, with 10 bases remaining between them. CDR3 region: CASSQDITGEKLFF. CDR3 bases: TGTGCCAGCAGCCAAGATATTACAGGGGAAAAACTGTTTTTT.

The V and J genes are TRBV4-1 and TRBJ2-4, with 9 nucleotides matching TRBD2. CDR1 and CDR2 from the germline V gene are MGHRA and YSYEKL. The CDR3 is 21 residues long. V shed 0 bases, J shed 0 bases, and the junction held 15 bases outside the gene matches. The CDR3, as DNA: TGCGCCAGCAGCCAAGATCTTTGGTTAGCGGGGGAGGTAACAGCCAAAAACATTCAGTACTTC. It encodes CASSQDLWLAGEVTAKNIQYF.

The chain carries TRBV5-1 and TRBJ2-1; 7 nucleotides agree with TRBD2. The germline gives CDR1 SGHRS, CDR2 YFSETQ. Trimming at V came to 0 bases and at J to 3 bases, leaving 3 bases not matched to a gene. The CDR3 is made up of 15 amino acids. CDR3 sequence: CASSLGERDYNEQFF. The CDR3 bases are TGCGCCAGCAGCTTGGGAGAGCGGGACTACAATGAGCAGTTCTTC. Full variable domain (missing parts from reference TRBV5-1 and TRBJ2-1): KAGVTQTPRYLIKTRGQQVTLSCSPISGHRSVSWYQQTPGQGLQFLFEYFSETQRNKGNFPGRFSGRQFSNSRSEMNVSTLELGDSALYLCASSLGERDYNEQFFGPGTRLTVL.

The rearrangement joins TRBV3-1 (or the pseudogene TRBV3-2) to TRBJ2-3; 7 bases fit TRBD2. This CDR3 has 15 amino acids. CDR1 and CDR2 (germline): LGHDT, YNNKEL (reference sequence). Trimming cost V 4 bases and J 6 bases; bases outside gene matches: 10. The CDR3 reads CASSLTSAGGDTQYF. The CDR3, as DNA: TGTGCCAGCAGCCTCACTAGCGCCGGCGGTGATACGCAGTATTTT.

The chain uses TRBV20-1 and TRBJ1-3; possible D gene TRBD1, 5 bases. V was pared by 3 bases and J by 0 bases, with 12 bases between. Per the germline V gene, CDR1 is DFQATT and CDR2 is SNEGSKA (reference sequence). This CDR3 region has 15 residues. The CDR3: CSASAGPSSGNTIYF. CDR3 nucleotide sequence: TGCAGTGCTAGTGCAGGGCCCTCCTCTGGAAACACCATATATTTT.

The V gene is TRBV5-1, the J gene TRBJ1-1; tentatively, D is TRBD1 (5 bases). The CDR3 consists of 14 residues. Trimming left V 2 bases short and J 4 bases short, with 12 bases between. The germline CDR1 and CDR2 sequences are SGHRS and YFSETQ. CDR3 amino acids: CASSLSVGGTEAFF. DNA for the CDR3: TGCGCCAGCAGCTTATCGGTGGGGGGCACTGAAGCTTTCTTT.

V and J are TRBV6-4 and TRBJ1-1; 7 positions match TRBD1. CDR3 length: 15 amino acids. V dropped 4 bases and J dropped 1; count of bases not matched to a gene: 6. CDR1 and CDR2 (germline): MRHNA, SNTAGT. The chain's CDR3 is CASSAQGVGNTEAFF. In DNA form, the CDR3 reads TGTGCCAGCAGTGCCCAGGGGGTGGGGAACACTGAAGCTTTCTTT.

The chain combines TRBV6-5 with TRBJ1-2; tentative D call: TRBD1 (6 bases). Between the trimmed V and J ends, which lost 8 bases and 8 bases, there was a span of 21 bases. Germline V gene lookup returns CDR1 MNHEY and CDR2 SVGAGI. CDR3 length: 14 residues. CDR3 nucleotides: TGTGCCAGCGGGCCCCTTAGTGAGGGGGACGGCTACACCTTC. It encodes CASGPLSEGDGYTF.